This TCR beta chain was identified during a study of blood T cell repertoires in COVID-19. Original processing methods: Quantification of nucleated cells was approximated via reference gene primer amplification. Sequencing was performed with immunoSEQ multiplex PCR; in TCRdb, only in-frame clones are kept and a portion is missing. That table supplies the V and J calls and clone size; D and trimming were determined from the DNA. The top ten hold 2.1% of the sample, which has about 280,000 clones, around 85% seen once. Germline V gene data show CDR1 as LNHDA and CDR2 as SQIVND (reference sequence). The CDR3 runs to 11 residues. V trimming: 8 bases; J trimming: 6 bases; junction bases outside the gene matches: 3.

The sample consisted of peripheral blood. The rearrangement links TRBV19 to TRBJ2-7; 8 bases are a match to TRBD1. The clonotype was recovered from a young woman who had recovered from COVID-19. CDR3 loop: CASQGAGEQYF. DNA of the CDR3: TGTGCCAGTCAGGGGGCAGGCGAGCAGTACTTC.